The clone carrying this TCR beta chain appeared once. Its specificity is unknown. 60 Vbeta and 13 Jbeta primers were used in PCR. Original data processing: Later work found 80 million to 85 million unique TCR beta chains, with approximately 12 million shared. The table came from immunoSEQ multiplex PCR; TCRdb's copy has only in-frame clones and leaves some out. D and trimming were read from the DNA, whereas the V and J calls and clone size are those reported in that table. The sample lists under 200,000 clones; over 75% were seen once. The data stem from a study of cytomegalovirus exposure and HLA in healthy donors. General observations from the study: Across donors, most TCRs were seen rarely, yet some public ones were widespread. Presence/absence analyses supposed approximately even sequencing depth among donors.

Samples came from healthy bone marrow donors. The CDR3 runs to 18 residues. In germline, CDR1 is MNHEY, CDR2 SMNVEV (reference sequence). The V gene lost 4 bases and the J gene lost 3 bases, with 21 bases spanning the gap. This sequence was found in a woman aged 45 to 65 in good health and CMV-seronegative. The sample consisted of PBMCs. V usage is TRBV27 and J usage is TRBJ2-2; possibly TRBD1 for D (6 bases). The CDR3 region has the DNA TGTGCCAGCAGTTCCCTGACAGGTTTCTGGGCGGACACCGGGGAGCTGTTTTTT. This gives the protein CASSSLTGFWADTGELFF.